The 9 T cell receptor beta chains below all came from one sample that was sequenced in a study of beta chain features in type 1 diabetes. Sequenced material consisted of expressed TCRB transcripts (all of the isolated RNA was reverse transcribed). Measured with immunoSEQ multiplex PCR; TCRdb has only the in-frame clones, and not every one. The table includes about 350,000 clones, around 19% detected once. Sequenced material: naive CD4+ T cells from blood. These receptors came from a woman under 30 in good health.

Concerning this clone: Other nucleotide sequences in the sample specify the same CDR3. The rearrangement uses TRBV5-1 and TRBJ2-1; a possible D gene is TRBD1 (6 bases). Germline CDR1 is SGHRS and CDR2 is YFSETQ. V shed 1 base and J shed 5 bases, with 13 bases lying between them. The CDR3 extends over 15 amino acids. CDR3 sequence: CASSLLAGVDNEQFF. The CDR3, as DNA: TGCGCCAGCAGCTTGCTGGCAGGGGTCGACAATGAGCAGTTCTTC.

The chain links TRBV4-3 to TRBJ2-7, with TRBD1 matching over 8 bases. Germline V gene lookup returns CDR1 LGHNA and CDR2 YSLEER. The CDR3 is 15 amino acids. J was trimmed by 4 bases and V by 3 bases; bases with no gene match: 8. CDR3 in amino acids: CASSQDRAVGYEQYF. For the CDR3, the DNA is TGCGCCAGCAGCCAGGACAGGGCCGTAGGTTACGAGCAGTACTTC.

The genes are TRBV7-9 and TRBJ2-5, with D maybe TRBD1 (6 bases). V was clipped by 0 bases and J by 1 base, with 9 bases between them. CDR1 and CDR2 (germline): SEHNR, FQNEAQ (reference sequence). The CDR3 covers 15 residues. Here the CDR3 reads CASSLAGQTQETQYF. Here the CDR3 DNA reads TGTGCCAGCAGCTTAGCAGGACAGACCCAAGAGACCCAGTACTTC.

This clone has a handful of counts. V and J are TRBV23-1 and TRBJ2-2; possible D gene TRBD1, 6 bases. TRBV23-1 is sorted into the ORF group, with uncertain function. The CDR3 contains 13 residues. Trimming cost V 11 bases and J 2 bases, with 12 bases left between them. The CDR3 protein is CADRDINTGELFF. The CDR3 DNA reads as TGCGCCGACCGGGACATTAACACCGGGGAGCTGTTTTTT.

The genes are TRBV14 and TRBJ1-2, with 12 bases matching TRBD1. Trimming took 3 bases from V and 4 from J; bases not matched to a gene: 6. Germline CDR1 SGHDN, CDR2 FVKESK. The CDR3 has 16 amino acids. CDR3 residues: CASSHSGTGGSYGYTF. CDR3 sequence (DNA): TGTGCCAGCAGCCATTCCGGGACAGGGGGCTCCTATGGCTACACCTTC.

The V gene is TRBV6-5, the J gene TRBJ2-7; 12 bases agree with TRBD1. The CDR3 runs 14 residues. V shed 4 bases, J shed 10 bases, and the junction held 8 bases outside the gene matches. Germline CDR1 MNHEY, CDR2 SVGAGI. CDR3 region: CASSFPGQGARQYF. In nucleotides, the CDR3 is TGTGCCAGCAGTTTTCCGGGACAGGGGGCACGTCAGTACTTC.

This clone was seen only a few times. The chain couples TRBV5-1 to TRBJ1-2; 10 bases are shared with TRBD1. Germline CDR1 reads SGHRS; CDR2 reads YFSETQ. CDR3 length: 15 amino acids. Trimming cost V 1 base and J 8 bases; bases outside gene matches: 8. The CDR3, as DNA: TGCGCCAGCAGCTTGTTGGGGGACAGGGGAAGCGGCTACACCTTC. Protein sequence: CASSLLGDRGSGYTF. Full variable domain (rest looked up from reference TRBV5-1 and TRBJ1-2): KAGVTQTPRYLIKTRGQQVTLSCSPISGHRSVSWYQQTPGQGLQFLFEYFSETQRNKGNFPGRFSGRQFSNSRSEMNVSTLELGDSALYLCASSLLGDRGSGYTFGSGTRLTVV.

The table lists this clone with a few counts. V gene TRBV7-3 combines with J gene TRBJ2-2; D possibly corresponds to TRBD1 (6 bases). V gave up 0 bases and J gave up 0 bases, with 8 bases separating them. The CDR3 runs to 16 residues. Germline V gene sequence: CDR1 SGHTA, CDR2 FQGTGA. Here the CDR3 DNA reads TGTGCCAGCAGCTTAACGTACAGGGCGAACACCGGGGAGCTGTTTTTT. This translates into CASSLTYRANTGELFF.

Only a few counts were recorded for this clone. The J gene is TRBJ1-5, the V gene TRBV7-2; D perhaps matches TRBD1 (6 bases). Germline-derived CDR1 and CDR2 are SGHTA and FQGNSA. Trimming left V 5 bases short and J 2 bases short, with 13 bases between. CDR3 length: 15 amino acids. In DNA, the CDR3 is TGTGCCAGCAGCCCGCAGGGGTATGGCAATCAGCCCCAGCATTTT. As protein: CASSPQGYGNQPQHF.